These 27 T cell receptor beta chains were sequenced from one sample in a study of beta chain features in type 1 diabetes. The investigators reverse transcribed all of the isolated RNA, so they sequenced expressed TCRB transcripts. Profiled with immunoSEQ multiplex PCR; TCRdb holds only in-frame clones, not every one. The sample holds 450,000 to 600,000 clones, around 30% seen once. Sequencing was carried out using naive CD4+ T cells from blood. These receptors came from a young man in good health.

The V and J genes are TRBV29-1 and TRBJ2-7, with D perhaps being TRBD1 or TRBD2 (5 bases each). CDR3 length: 12 residues. V shed 4 bases and J shed 0 bases, with 7 bases lying between them. Looked up from germline, CDR1 is SQVTM and CDR2 is ANQGSEA. The CDR3 loop is CSVVRGSYEQYF. DNA for the CDR3: TGCAGCGTTGTGAGGGGCTCCTACGAGCAGTACTTC.

J is TRBJ2-5 and V is TRBV5-6; no clear D gene. The CDR3 covers 12 residues. From germline, CDR1 is SGHDT and CDR2 YYEEEE. V was clipped by 1 base and J by 4 bases, with 5 bases between them. The CDR3 reads CASSLNRETQYF. In DNA, the CDR3 is TGTGCCAGCAGCTTGAACAGAGAGACCCAGTACTTC. Complete variable domain (other parts from reference TRBV5-6 and TRBJ2-5): DAGVTQSPTHLIKTRGQQVTLRCSPKSGHDTVSWYQQALGQGPQFIFQYYEEEERQRGNFPDRFSGHQFPNYSSELNVNALLLGDSALYLCASSLNRETQYFGPGTRLLVL.

The chain is built from TRBV30 and TRBJ1-2; D is perhaps TRBD1 (5 bases). CDR1 is GTSNPN and CDR2 is SVGIG in the germline V gene (reference sequence). The CDR3 totals 11 residues. V lost 7 bases and J lost 7, with 13 bases in between. Written as DNA, the CDR3 is TGTGCCTCCGAGAGGGGAAGTGGCTACACCTTC. This gives the protein CASERGSGYTF.

The V gene is TRBV5-4, the J gene TRBJ2-7, with 10 bases that match TRBD1. Trimming removed 1 base from V and 7 bases from J; junction bases left unmatched: 14. Looked up from germline, CDR1 is SGHNT and CDR2 is YYREEE (reference sequence). The CDR3 has 17 amino acids. The CDR3 protein is CASSLNPTGTGVREQYF. CDR3 DNA sequence: TGTGCCAGCAGCTTGAATCCGACCGGGACAGGGGTACGGGAGCAGTACTTC.

CDR3 region: CASSLAVAGGSYEQYF. CDR3 coding DNA: TGTGCCAGCAGCTTAGCGGTGGCGGGAGGTAGCTACGAGCAGTACTTC. The J gene is TRBJ2-7, the V gene TRBV7-9; 8 nucleotides align to TRBD2. CDR1 SEHNR and CDR2 FQNEAQ come from the germline V gene (reference sequence). Trimming cost V 0 bases and J 3 bases; bases outside gene matches: 7. CDR3 length: 16 residues.

The chain links TRBV4-2 to TRBJ2-7; TRBD2 agrees at 14 bases. CDR3 length: 19 amino acids. With V trimmed by 1 base and J by 0 bases, 8 bases remained unmatched. Looked up from germline, CDR1 is LGHNA and CDR2 is YNFKEQ. In DNA, the CDR3 is TGTGCCAGCAGCCAAGTTGGACTAGCGGGAGGCTCGTTCTCCTACGAGCAGTACTTC. Translated, it gives CASSQVGLAGGSFSYEQYF.

This clone was seen a handful of times. CDR3 bases: TGTGCCAGCAGCATAGGACGAGGACAAGGAACCTACAATGAGCAGTTCTTC. Its protein product is CASSIGRGQGTYNEQFF. V and J are TRBV5-4 and TRBJ2-1, with a weak D call TRBD1 (5 bases). The V gene's germline CDR1 is SGHNT and CDR2 YYREEE (reference sequence). Trimming took 4 bases from V and 2 from J, leaving 19 bases between them. The CDR3 runs to 17 residues.

The CDR3 loop is CAISESGSGYYGYTF. The CDR3 DNA follows: TGTGCCATCAGTGAGTCCGGATCGGGATACTATGGCTACACCTTC. The rearrangement joins TRBV10-3 to TRBJ1-2; D unresolved. Germline V gene lookup returns CDR1 ENHRY and CDR2 SYGVKD. CDR3 length: 15 amino acids. Trimming removed 0 bases from V and 3 bases from J, with 11 bases in between.

The chain combines TRBV28 with TRBJ2-2; weak D call: TRBD1 (5 bases). Germline V gene data show CDR1 as MDHEN and CDR2 as SYDVKM. Trimming left V 4 bases short and J 5 bases short, with 14 bases between. The CDR3 is 15 residues long. The CDR3 bases are TGTGCCAGCAGTTCGCCAGGGTGGAAAACCGGGGAGCTGTTTTTT. Translated, it gives CASSSPGWKTGELFF. The variable domain in full, with the rest retrieved from reference TRBV28 and TRBJ2-2, is DVKVTQSSRYLVKRTGEKVFLECVQDMDHENMFWYRQDPGLGLRLIYFSYDVKMKEKGDIPEGYSVSREKKERFSLILESASTNQTSMYLCASSSPGWKTGELFFGEGSRLTVL.

The chain links TRBV5-4 to TRBJ2-5; D is uncertain. The germline V gene encodes CDR1 SGHNT and CDR2 YYREEE (reference sequence). The CDR3 is 14 residues long. V shed 5 bases and J shed 5 bases, with 16 bases lying between them. The CDR3 region has the DNA TGTGCCAGCAGTTCCGCCAAAGGGTCGGAGACCCAGTACTTC. As protein: CASSSAKGSETQYF.

The V and J genes are TRBV27 and TRBJ1-1, with 9 bases identical to TRBD1. There are 17 residues in the CDR3. After removal of 5 bases from V and 5 bases from J, the junction contained 15 bases not matched to a gene. In germline, CDR1 is MNHEY, CDR2 SMNVEV (reference sequence). Here the CDR3 DNA reads TGTGCCAGCAGTCGCCTCGGACAGGGGAACCGTCGGACTGAAGCTTTCTTT. This sequence encodes CASSRLGQGNRRTEAFF.

This clone was counted between two and nine times. The rearrangement joins TRBV15 to TRBJ2-5; possibly TRBD1 for D (6 bases). Germline V CDR1 and CDR2: LNHNV, YYDKDF (reference sequence). The length of the CDR3 is 16 residues. V lost 2 bases and J lost 4, with 17 bases in between. Here the CDR3 reads CATSRYRDTGGETQYF. CDR3 bases: TGTGCCACCAGCAGATATCGGGACACTGGAGGAGAGACCCAGTACTTC.

There are a few counts of this clone. The chain employs TRBV7-9 and TRBJ2-1, with D perhaps matching TRBD1 or TRBD2 (5 bases each). Trimming cost V 4 bases and J 6 bases, with 13 bases left between them. CDR1 and CDR2 (germline): SEHNR, FQNEAQ (reference sequence). CDR3 size: 14 residues. In nucleotides, the CDR3 is TGTGCCAGCAGCTCGAACCGGGACCTCAATGAGCAGTTCTTC. Translating gives CASSSNRDLNEQFF.

This sequence joins TRBV28 and TRBJ1-2; tentative D call: TRBD1 (6 bases). V was clipped by 8 bases and J by 8 bases, with 15 bases between them. CDR1 is MDHEN, CDR2 SYDVKM, per germline. CDR3 length: 12 amino acids. This CDR3 is CASGAGARGYTF. The CDR3 bases are TGTGCCAGCGGGGCAGGGGCGAGAGGCTACACCTTC.

This chain links TRBV18 with TRBJ2-3; 9 bases are shared with TRBD1. V was clipped by 3 bases and J by 5 bases; unmatched bases: 9. This CDR3 is 16 amino acids long. CDR1 is KGHSH and CDR2 is LQKENI in the germline V gene. This CDR3 reads CASSPSGTGFEDTQYF. The CDR3 DNA sequence: TGTGCCAGCTCACCCTCTGGGACAGGGTTTGAAGATACGCAGTATTTT. The full variable domain, with the rest looked up from reference TRBV18 and TRBJ2-3, is NAGVMQNPRHLVRRRGQEARLRCSPMKGHSHVYWYRQLPEEGLKFMVYLQKENIIDESGMPKERFSAEFPKEGPSILRIQQVVRGDSAAYFCASSPSGTGFEDTQYFGPGTRLTVL.

This clone was detected once. V and J are TRBV9 and TRBJ2-2; D not certain. This CDR3 region has 15 residues. Trimming cost V 0 bases and J 1 base, with 7 bases left between them. Germline CDR1 reads SGDLS; CDR2 reads YYNGEE. The CDR3 bases are TGTGCCAGCAGCGTAGGCCAGGTGAACACCGGGGAGCTGTTTTTT. As protein: CASSVGQVNTGELFF.

In its sample, this clone was seen a few times. The chain uses TRBV7-6 and TRBJ2-3, with 7 bases aligning to TRBD2. Germline CDR1 and CDR2: SGHVS and FNYEAQ. The CDR3 runs 15 residues. V was clipped by 5 bases and J by 6 bases; unmatched bases: 11. Here the CDR3 DNA reads TGTGCCAGCAGCCATCCCCTTCTGGGGGGGGATACGCAGTATTTT. Protein sequence: CASSHPLLGGDTQYF.

This chain links TRBV11-3 with TRBJ2-1; weak D call: TRBD1 (9 bases). Trimming left V 4 bases short and J 11 bases short, with 21 bases between. The CDR3 spans 15 residues. Germline CDR1 SGHNT, CDR2 YENEEA. CDR3 residues: CASSSVAGQGSKQFF. As DNA, the CDR3 is TGTGCCAGCAGCTCCGTAGCGGGACAGGGTTCCAAGCAGTTCTTC. The variable domain in full, completed from reference TRBV11-3 and TRBJ2-1, reads EAGVVQSPRYKIIEKKQPVAFWCNPISGHNTLYWYLQNLGQGPELLIRYENEEAVDDSQLPKDRFSAERLKGVDSTLKIQPAELGDSAVYLCASSSVAGQGSKQFFGPGTRLTVL.

The V call is TRBV7-8, the J call TRBJ2-7, with D perhaps matching TRBD1 or TRBD2 (5 bases each). CDR3 length equals 13 residues. Trimming took off 3 bases at V and 3 bases at J, with 9 bases between the two ends. From germline, CDR1 is SGHVS and CDR2 FQNEAQ. This chain's CDR3 is CASSLGRGYEQYF. The DNA for the CDR3 is TGTGCCAGCAGCTTGGGACGCGGCTACGAGCAGTACTTC.

This clone was recorded a few times. The rearrangement links TRBV25-1 to TRBJ1-5; D is perhaps TRBD1 (5 bases). Germline CDR1 is MGHDK and CDR2 is SYGVNS. V shed 1 base and J shed 6 bases, with 10 bases lying between them. The CDR3 consists of 14 residues. CDR3 in amino acids: CASSEWGVGQPQHF. Written as DNA, the CDR3 is TGTGCCAGCAGTGAATGGGGGGTAGGTCAGCCCCAGCATTTT.

In this sample, this clone turned up a few times. Other DNA sequences of this sample code for an identical CDR3. In nucleotides, the CDR3 is TGCAGCGTTGTCGTTAGCACAGATACGCAGTATTTT. It codes for CSVVVSTDTQYF. V and J are TRBV29-1 and TRBJ2-3; D uncertain. The V gene's germline CDR1 is SQVTM and CDR2 ANQGSEA. Trimming pared 4 bases from V and 0 bases from J, leaving 5 bases between. CDR3 length equals 12 residues.

The chain carries TRBV4-2 and TRBJ2-7; 13 bases align to TRBD2. V lost 6 bases, J lost 2 bases, and 4 bases stayed unmatched. Germline CDR1 and CDR2: LGHNA and YNFKEQ. The CDR3 has 15 amino acids. CDR3 residues: CASRLGLAGTYEQYF. The CDR3 DNA sequence: TGTGCCAGCAGACTGGGACTAGCGGGAACCTACGAGCAGTACTTC.

A few counts support this clone. The chain recombines TRBV2 with TRBJ2-2, with TRBD1 matching 7 bases. In germline, CDR1 is SNHLY, CDR2 FYNNEI. The CDR3 sequence is 14 residues long. Unmatched junction bases numbered 5, after V lost 6 bases and J lost 4 bases. CDR3 loop: CASRGTGATGELFF. The CDR3 DNA reads TGTGCCAGCAGAGGAACAGGGGCCACCGGGGAGCTGTTTTTT.

V usage is TRBV10-3 and J usage is TRBJ2-2; 7 bases align to TRBD1. CDR1 is ENHRY, CDR2 SYGVKD, per germline. This CDR3 contains 15 residues. J lost 2 bases, V lost 7 bases, and 7 bases had no gene match. CDR3 DNA: TGTGCCATCAACGCAGGGACAGAAAACACCGGGGAGCTGTTTTTT. It translates to CAINAGTENTGELFF.

The chain recombines TRBV29-1 with TRBJ2-4, with 9 bases matching TRBD1. The CDR3 extends over 18 amino acids. Germline V gene lookup returns CDR1 SQVTM and CDR2 ANQGSEA. V lost 7 bases and J lost 0; bases outside the gene matches: 16. The CDR3 bases are TGCAGCGCCGCAATATTCTCAGGGACAGGGATAGCCAAAAACATTCAGTACTTC. It yields the protein CSAAIFSGTGIAKNIQYF.

The chain combines TRBV7-2 with TRBJ1-5, with a possible D match to TRBD1 (6 bases). The CDR3 spans 16 residues. Trimming cost V 1 base and J 2 bases, with 12 bases left between them. Germline lookup yields CDR1 SGHTA and CDR2 FQGNSA. The CDR3 protein is CASSLGSGDGNQPQHF. Written as DNA, the CDR3 is TGTGCCAGCAGCTTAGGGTCAGGGGATGGCAATCAGCCCCAGCATTTT.

This chain links TRBV7-6 with TRBJ2-6, with D possibly matching TRBD2 (6 bases). The V gene lost 5 bases and the J gene lost 1 base, with 9 bases spanning the gap. The CDR3 extends over 15 amino acids. Germline CDR1 reads SGHVS; CDR2 reads FNYEAQ. CDR3 sequence (DNA): TGTGCCAGCAGCCCTGCGGGGTCTGGGGCCAACGTCCTGACTTTC. This sequence encodes CASSPAGSGANVLTF.